The 10 T cell receptor beta chains below come from one sample, sequenced in a study of cytomegalovirus exposure and HLA in healthy donors. The PCR ran on 60 Vbeta and 13 Jbeta primers. Here immunoSEQ multiplex PCR was the method, and the copy in TCRdb shows in-frame clones only, minus some. The sample has about 200,000 clones, 86% seen once. Material for sequencing was PBMCs. The source is a woman in her 30s in good health and CMV-seronegative.

The J gene is TRBJ2-3, the V gene TRBV15, with a weak D call TRBD1 (6 bases). Germline V CDR1 and CDR2: LNHNV, YYDKDF (reference sequence). CDR3 length: 14 amino acids. V shed 6 bases and J shed 2 bases, with 12 bases lying between them. CDR3 nucleotides: TGTGCCACCAGGCCGACAGGATACACAGATACGCAGTATTTT. As protein: CATRPTGYTDTQYF. The whole variable domain, filled in from reference TRBV15 and TRBJ2-3, reads DAMVIQNPRYQVTQFGKPVTLSCSQTLNHNVMYWYQQKSSQAPKLLFHYYDKDFNNEADTPDNFQSRRPNTSFCFLDIRSPGLGDTAMYLCATRPTGYTDTQYFGPGTRLTVL.

The chain uses TRBV18 and TRBJ1-3, with no clear D. Germline assignment: CDR1 KGHSH and CDR2 LQKENI. V lost 0 bases, J lost 4 bases, and 10 bases lay in between. There are 15 residues in the CDR3. The CDR3 region is CASSPPGGKGNTIYF. The CDR3 DNA is TGTGCCAGCTCACCACCCGGAGGGAAAGGAAACACCATATATTTT.

The chain uses TRBV29-1 and TRBJ1-1; D call uncertain. The V and J ends lost 6 bases and 0 bases respectively, with 8 bases between them. The CDR3 contains 12 residues. Germline CDR1 is SQVTM and CDR2 is ANQGSEA. The CDR3 here is CSVGSLNTEAFF. The CDR3, as DNA: TGCAGCGTGGGCAGCCTGAACACTGAAGCTTTCTTT. Complete variable domain (other parts from reference TRBV29-1 and TRBJ1-1): SAVISQKPSRDICQRGTSLTIQCQVDSQVTMMFWYRQQPGQSLTLIATANQGSEATYESGFVIDKFPISRPNLTFSTLTVSNMSPEDSSIYLCSVGSLNTEAFFGQGTRLTVV.

J is TRBJ2-7 and V is TRBV5-1; 8 bases fit TRBD2. Unmatched junction bases numbered 7, after V lost 3 bases and J lost 2 bases. Germline values: CDR1 SGHRS, CDR2 YFSETQ. There are 15 residues in the CDR3. Here the CDR3 DNA reads TGCGCCAGCAGCTCTACGGGGGGGACAACCTACGAGCAGTACTTC. Translating it yields CASSSTGGTTYEQYF.

The V call is TRBV23-1, the J call TRBJ1-5; 10 positions match TRBD1. TRBV23-1 is flagged as an ORF with uncertain function. There are 17 residues in the CDR3. The V gene end was trimmed by 3 bases and the J gene end by 0 bases; junction bases not matched to a gene: 5. This chain's CDR3 is CASSHGTGALSNQPQHF. The CDR3 DNA follows: TGCGCCAGCAGTCACGGGACAGGGGCCCTTAGCAATCAGCCCCAGCATTTT.

The chain combines TRBV4-2 with TRBJ2-1; 8 nucleotides agree with TRBD2. The V gene's germline CDR1 is LGHNA and CDR2 YNFKEQ. This CDR3 spans 16 amino acids. V was clipped by 1 base and J by 4 bases; unmatched bases: 6. In nucleotides, the CDR3 is TGTGCCAGCAGCCAAGCTCGTGGCGGGAGGTACAATGAGCAGTTCTTC. Amino acid sequence: CASSQARGGRYNEQFF.

This clone appeared once. This chain joins TRBV7-9 and TRBJ1-3, with D unclear. The V gene's germline CDR1 is SEHNR and CDR2 FQNEAQ (reference sequence). This CDR3 spans 15 amino acids. The germline V and J ends were trimmed by 5 bases and 0 bases, with 11 bases remaining between them. CDR3 sequence: CASSPVGPSGNTIYF. In DNA, the CDR3 is TGTGCCAGCAGCCCTGTGGGCCCCTCTGGAAACACCATATATTTT. Full variable domain (rest looked up from reference TRBV7-9 and TRBJ1-3): DTGVSQNPRHKITKRGQNVTFRCDPISEHNRLYWYRQTLGQGPEFLTYFQNEAQLEKSRLLSDRFSAERPKGSFSTLEIQRTEQGDSAMYLCASSPVGPSGNTIYFGEGSWLTVV.

This chain joins TRBV2 and TRBJ2-7, with 7 positions matching TRBD1. This CDR3 has 15 amino acids. Losses at the gene ends were 4 bases for V and 0 bases for J; bases not matched to a gene: 6. CDR1 is SNHLY and CDR2 is FYNNEI in the germline V gene. In nucleotides, the CDR3 is TGTGCCAGCAGTGGGACAGGCGGTAGCTCCTACGAGCAGTACTTC. It encodes CASSGTGGSSYEQYF.

The chain uses TRBV7-2 and TRBJ2-2; the match to TRBD2 covers 7 bases. The CDR3 contains 15 residues. The germline gives CDR1 SGHTA, CDR2 FQGNSA. J was trimmed by 2 bases and V by 5 bases; bases with no gene match: 5. The CDR3 DNA follows: TGTGCCAGCAGCGCCCTGGGACTAAACACCGGGGAGCTGTTTTTT. Its protein product is CASSALGLNTGELFF.

The CDR3 spells CATSRDLWGGGELFF. CDR3 sequence (DNA): TGTGCCACCAGCAGAGATCTCTGGGGAGGCGGGGAGCTGTTTTTT. The chain combines TRBV15 with TRBJ2-2; D is possibly TRBD2 (6 bases). The CDR3 sequence is 15 residues long. The V gene lost 0 bases and the J gene lost 7 bases, with 12 bases spanning the gap. Germline loops: CDR1 LNHNV, CDR2 YYDKDF (reference sequence).